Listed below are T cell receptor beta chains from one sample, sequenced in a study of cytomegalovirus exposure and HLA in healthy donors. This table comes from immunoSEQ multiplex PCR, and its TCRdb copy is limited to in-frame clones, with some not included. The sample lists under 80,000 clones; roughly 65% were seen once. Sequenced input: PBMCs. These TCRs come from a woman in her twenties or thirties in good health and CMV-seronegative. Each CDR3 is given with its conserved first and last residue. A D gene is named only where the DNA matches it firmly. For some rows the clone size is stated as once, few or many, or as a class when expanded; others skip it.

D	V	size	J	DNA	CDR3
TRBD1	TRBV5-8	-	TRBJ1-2	TGTGCCAGCAGCCGGGACAGGAACCCCCGCGGGCGTGGCTACACCTTC	CASSRDRNPRGRGYTF
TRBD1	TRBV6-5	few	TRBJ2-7	TGTGCCAGCTGGGGACAGGGCTCCTACGAGCAGTACTTC	CASWGQGSYEQYF
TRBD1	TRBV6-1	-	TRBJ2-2	TGTGCCAGCAGTGAGGGGACAGGACACACCGGGGAGCTGTTTTTT	CASSEGTGHTGELFF
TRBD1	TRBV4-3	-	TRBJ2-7	TGCGCCAGCAGCCAAGAGGGGACAGGGGACTTCTACGAGCAGTACTTC	CASSQEGTGDFYEQYF
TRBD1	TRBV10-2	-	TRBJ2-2	TGCGCCAGCAGTGAGTCGCGGGACAGGGGGACCGGGGAGCTGTTTTTT	CASSESRDRGTGELFF
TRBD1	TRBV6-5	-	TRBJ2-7	TGTGCCAGCAGGGGACAGGGGGCTGACGAGCAGTACTTC	CASRGQGADEQYF
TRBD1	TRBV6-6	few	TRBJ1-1	TGTGCCAGCAGTCATGCCCGACAGGGATCGGCTTTCTTT	CASSHARQGSAFF
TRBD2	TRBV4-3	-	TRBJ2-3	TGCGCCAGCAGCCAGCGAGCGGGGGGAGATACGCAGTATTTT	CASSQRAGGDTQYF
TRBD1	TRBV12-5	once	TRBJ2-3	TGTGCTAGTGGTTTGGAGGGGGCTGTTGATACGCAGTATTTT	CASGLEGAVDTQYF
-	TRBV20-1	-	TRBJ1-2	TGCAGTGCAAAGGGGAACTATGGCTACACCTTC	CSAKGNYGYTF
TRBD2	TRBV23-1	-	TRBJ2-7	TGCGCCAGCAGTCCCCGGGGGGGGGCAGGCGAGCAGTACTTC	CASSPRGGAGEQYF
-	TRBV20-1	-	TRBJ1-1	TGCAGTGCTAGTTCGGGAACTGAAGCTTTCTTT	CSASSGTEAFF
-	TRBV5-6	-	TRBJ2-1	TGTGCCAGCAGCGGGGGCCCCCTCGGGGAGCAGTTCTTC	CASSGGPLGEQFF
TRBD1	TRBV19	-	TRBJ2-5	TGTGCCAGTAGTTTCCAACAGGGGGGAGGAGAGACCCAGTACTTC	CASSFQQGGGETQYF
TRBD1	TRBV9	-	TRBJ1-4	TGTGCCAGCAGCGTTCTTCCGGGACAGGCGGGTGAAAAACTGTTTTTT	CASSVLPGQAGEKLFF
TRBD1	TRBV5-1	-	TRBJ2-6	TGCGCCAGCAGTTTAACAGGGGGCGCTGGGGCCAACGTCCTGACTTTC	CASSLTGGAGANVLTF
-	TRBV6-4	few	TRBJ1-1	TGTGCCAGCACGGCGGGCAGTTTGAACACTGAAGCTTTCTTT	CASTAGSLNTEAFF
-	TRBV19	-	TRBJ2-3	TGTGCCAGTAGTATCCCCGGGAGAACAGATACGCAGTATTTT	CASSIPGRTDTQYF
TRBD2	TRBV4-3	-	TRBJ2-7	TGCGCCAGCAGCCAAGATTTGGGAGGGGAGTACGAGCAGTACTTC	CASSQDLGGEYEQYF
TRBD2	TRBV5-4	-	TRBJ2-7	TGTGCCAGCAGTCCTGGGGGTAGCGGGGCTCCCTACGAGCAGTACTTC	CASSPGGSGAPYEQYF
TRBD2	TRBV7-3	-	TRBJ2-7	TGTGCCAGCAGCTTAGGGGGGGTGAACTACGAGCAGTACTTC	CASSLGGVNYEQYF
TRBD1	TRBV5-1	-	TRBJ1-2	TGCGCCAGCAGACCTACAGGGGACTATGGCTACACCTTC	CASRPTGDYGYTF
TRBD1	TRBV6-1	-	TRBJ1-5	TGTGCCAGCAGCCGGGACAGGGTACAGCCCCAGCATTTT	CASSRDRVQPQHF
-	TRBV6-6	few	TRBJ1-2	TGTGCCAGCAGCGCGGCTAACTATGGCTACACCTTC	CASSAANYGYTF
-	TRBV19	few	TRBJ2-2	TGTGCCAGTAGTACGTACTCCGGGACGTTGGGGGGACGACCTGGGGGAAGCGGGGAGCTGTTTTTT	CASSTYSGTLGGRPGGSGELFF
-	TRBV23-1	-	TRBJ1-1	TGCGCCAGCAGCCAGAGGCTCGAAAACACTGAAGCTTTCTTT	CASSQRLENTEAFF
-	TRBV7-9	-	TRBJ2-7	TGTGCCAGCAGCCCTCTGAGAACCTACGAGCAGTACTTC	CASSPLRTYEQYF
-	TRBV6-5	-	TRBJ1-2	TGTGCCAGCACCCCGCGAGGGCGGGGGAACTATGGCTACACCTTC	CASTPRGRGNYGYTF
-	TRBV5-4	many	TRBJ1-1	TGTGCCAGCAGCTCGGGAGGGGGGGGCTTGGCGGTCACTGAAGCTTTCTTT	CASSSGGGGLAVTEAFF
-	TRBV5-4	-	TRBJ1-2	TGTGCCAGCAGCTTGGACATGAACTATGGCTACACCTTC	CASSLDMNYGYTF
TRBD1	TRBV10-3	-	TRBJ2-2	TGTGCCAGCAGTGAAGTGGGACAGGGAGGTGTCACCGGGGAGCTGTTTTTT	CASSEVGQGGVTGELFF
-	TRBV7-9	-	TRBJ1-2	TGTGCCAGCAGCCGCGGGGAGGCCAACTATGGCTACACCTTC	CASSRGEANYGYTF
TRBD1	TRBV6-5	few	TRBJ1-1	TGTGCCAGCAGCGGACAGGGGGTGCACACTGAAGCTTTCTTT	CASSGQGVHTEAFF
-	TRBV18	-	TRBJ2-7	TGTGCCAGCTCATCGTTCCCCCGCGGGGGCTCGGGGGAGCAGTACTTC	CASSSFPRGGSGEQYF
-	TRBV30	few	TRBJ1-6	TGTGCCTGCCTGGGTGTTGGTAGCGGTCTTAATTCACCCCTCCACTTT	CACLGVGSGLNSPLHF
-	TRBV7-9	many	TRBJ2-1	TGTGCCAGCAGCTCTGCAGGTGAGCAGTTCTTC	CASSSAGEQFF
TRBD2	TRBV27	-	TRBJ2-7	TGTGCCAGCAGTTTAAGACAGGCAGGACTAGCGGGTGAAAGCTCCTACGAGCAGTACTTC	CASSLRQAGLAGESSYEQYF
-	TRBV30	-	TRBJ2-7	TGTGCCTGGAGTGGGCTAGCTCACCCCTACGAGCAGTACTTC	CAWSGLAHPYEQYF
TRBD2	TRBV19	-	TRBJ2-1	TGTGCCAGTAGTATAGGCCATGGGACTAGTGATGAGCAGTTCTTC	CASSIGHGTSDEQFF
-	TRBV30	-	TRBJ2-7	TGTGCCTGGAGCCAGGGGAGTTCCCTCTACGAGCAGTACTTC	CAWSQGSSLYEQYF
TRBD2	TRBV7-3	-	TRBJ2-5	TGTGCCAGCAGCGACCCCGGGACTAGCGGTGCAGAGACCCAGTACTTC	CASSDPGTSGAETQYF
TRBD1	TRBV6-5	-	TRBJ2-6	TGTGCCAGCAAGGGGGCGGGGGCCAACGTCCTGACTTTC	CASKGAGANVLTF
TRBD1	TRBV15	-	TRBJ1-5	TGTGCCCCCAGCAGAGTTTTAGGGACAGCCGAGAAAAAGGCCCAGCATTTT	CAPSRVLGTAEKKAQHF
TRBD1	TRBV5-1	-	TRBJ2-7	TGCGCCAGCAGCTTGGTTGACAGGGGTATGGGCGAGCAGTACTTC	CASSLVDRGMGEQYF
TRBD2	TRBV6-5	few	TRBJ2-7	TGTGCCAGCAGTTACTCTAGCGGGGGGGCTGGCGAGCAGTACTTC	CASSYSSGGAGEQYF
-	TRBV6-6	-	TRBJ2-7	TGTGCCAGCAGTTACTCCCTGGACGACAGCTACGAGCAGTACTTC	CASSYSLDDSYEQYF
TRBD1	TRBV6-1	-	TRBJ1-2	TGTGCCAGCACCGAGGGACAGGGGAACTATGGCTACACCTTC	CASTEGQGNYGYTF
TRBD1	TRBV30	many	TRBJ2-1	TGTGCCTGGAGTCTCGTGGGGACAGACTACAATGAGCAGTTCTTC	CAWSLVGTDYNEQFF
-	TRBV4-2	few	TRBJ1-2	TGTGCCAGCAGCTTAGACTTGACGGATGGCTACACCTTC	CASSLDLTDGYTF
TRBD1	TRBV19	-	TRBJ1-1	TGTGCCAGTAAAAGGGGGCCTCGGGGGAAGTCGGGCACTGAAGCTTTCTTT	CASKRGPRGKSGTEAFF